What follows are 20 T cell receptor beta chains derived from one specimen sequenced in a study of T cells in Graves' hyperthyroidism and ophthalmopathy. RNA transcripts yielded amplified TCR beta CDR3 regions. A set of HTBI primers served as the primers for a first-round RT-PCR of the TCR CDR3. TCRdb reprocessed the multiplex PCR reads via MiXCR and lists one record per CDR3 protein. The sample consists of some 600,000 distinct CDR3 sequences, approximately 15% of them appearing once. Sequencing used blood. All receptors come from a woman aged 25 to 45 with Graves' hyperthyroidism that later progressed to Graves' ophthalmopathy.

The chain has TRBV27 and TRBJ2-7; tentatively, D is TRBD2 (5 bases). V gave up 3 bases and J gave up 0 bases, with 12 bases separating them. The germline CDR1 and CDR2 sequences are MNHEY and SMNVEV (reference sequence). This CDR3 spans 15 amino acids. The CDR3: CASSLTGLGSYEQYF. Here the CDR3 DNA reads TGTGCCAGCAGTTTGACGGGGTTGGGCTCCTACGAGCAGTACTTC.

There are many counts of this clonotype. The gene calls are TRBV11-3 and TRBJ2-1; the match to TRBD1 covers 7 bases. This CDR3 is built from 14 residues. V lost 4 bases to trimming and J lost 6 bases; unmatched junction nucleotides: 6. Germline-derived CDR1 and CDR2 are SGHNT and YENEEA. The CDR3, as DNA: TGTGCCAGCAGCTCCAGACAGGGCCCCAATGAGCAGTTCTTC. The encoded protein is CASSSRQGPNEQFF. Combining the CDR3 with reference TRBV11-3 and TRBJ2-1 gives the whole variable domain EAGVVQSPRYKIIEKKQPVAFWCNPISGHNTLYWYLQNLGQGPELLIRYENEEAVDDSQLPKDRFSAERLKGVDSTLKIQPAELGDSAVYLCASSSRQGPNEQFFGPGTRLTVL.

This clonotype was seen at least ten times. The J gene is TRBJ2-3, the V gene TRBV2; a weak D match, TRBD1 (5 bases). V was trimmed by 8 bases and J by 1 base, leaving 13 bases between them. Germline CDR1 SNHLY, CDR2 FYNNEI. This CDR3 spans 14 amino acids. For the CDR3, the DNA is TGTGCCAGCGGGGCCGGCCCTGGCACAGATACGCAGTATTTT. Amino acids: CASGAGPGTDTQYF.

J is TRBJ2-1 and V is TRBV7-2; possible D gene TRBD2, 6 bases. The CDR3 runs to 14 residues. The germline V gene has CDR1 SGHTA and CDR2 FQGNSA. Trimming shortened V by 6 bases and J by 2 bases, and 11 bases separated the two germline ends. The DNA of the CDR3 is TGTGCCAGCAGAGCCGGGGGTGCCTACAATGAGCAGTTCTTC. It codes for CASRAGGAYNEQFF.

This clonotype was detected a few times. The CDR3: CASSLWTSGETQYF. CDR3 DNA sequence: TGTGCCAGCAGCCTTTGGACTAGCGGAGAGACCCAGTACTTC. The chain uses TRBV3-1 and TRBJ2-5, with 10 bases matching TRBD2. The junction had 3 bases not matched to a gene; V was cut back by 4 bases and J by 4 bases. The germline V gene has CDR1 LGHDT and CDR2 YNNKEL (reference sequence). The CDR3 sequence is 14 residues long.

J is TRBJ2-5 and V is TRBV19; 10 bases map to TRBD2. Per the germline V gene, CDR1 is LNHDA and CDR2 is SQIVND (reference sequence). The V gene end was trimmed by 6 bases and the J gene end by 0 bases; junction bases not matched to a gene: 7. The CDR3 length is 16 residues. The CDR3 region has the DNA TGTGCCAGTAGCCTCTCTAGCGGGAGTTACCAAGAGACCCAGTACTTC. This gives the protein CASSLSSGSYQETQYF.

Many counts were recorded for this clonotype. The CDR3 sequence is CSARDPPEAFF. CDR3 coding DNA: TGCAGTGCTAGAGACCCCCCTGAAGCTTTCTTT. The chain couples TRBV20-1 to TRBJ1-1; D remains ambiguous. V lost 0 bases, J lost 6 bases, and 5 bases lay in between. The CDR3 is 11 residues long. Germline values: CDR1 DFQATT, CDR2 SNEGSKA (reference sequence).

This chain links TRBV9 with TRBJ2-1; D is uncertain. The CDR3 is made up of 10 amino acids. The germline V and J ends were trimmed by 3 bases and 9 bases, with 4 bases remaining between them. Germline V gives CDR1 SGDLS, CDR2 YYNGEE. The CDR3 coding sequence is TGTGCCAGCAGCGGCATTGAGCAGTTCTTC. This codes for CASSGIEQFF. Filled out from reference TRBV9 and TRBJ2-1, the complete variable domain reads DSGVTQTPKHLITATGQRVTLRCSPRSGDLSVYWYQQSLDQGLQFLIQYYNGEERAKGNILERFSAQQFPDLHSELNLSSLELGDSALYFCASSGIEQFFGPGTRLTVL.

The rearrangement links TRBV5-5 to TRBJ1-1, with 7 nucleotides matching TRBD1. After removal of 4 bases from V and 11 bases from J, the junction contained 8 bases not matched to a gene. CDR1 SGHKS and CDR2 YYEKEE come from the germline V gene (reference sequence). This CDR3 region has 12 residues. The DNA of the CDR3 is TGTGCCAGCAGCCGGGGACAGTTAGAGGCTTTCTTT. This encodes CASSRGQLEAFF.

This clonotype was observed a handful of times. V and J are TRBV20-1 and TRBJ2-5; D assignment may be TRBD1 or TRBD2 (5 bases each). The CDR3 is 12 amino acids. The ends were cut back, 5 bases at V and 4 bases at J, with 11 bases in the middle. Germline V gene data show CDR1 as DFQATT and CDR2 as SNEGSKA (reference sequence). Here the CDR3 reads CSARRDAETQYF. CDR3 DNA: TGCAGTGCTCGCCGGGACGCAGAGACCCAGTACTTC.

This clonotype was recorded at least ten times. The rearrangement joins TRBV6-1 to TRBJ1-1; tentatively, D is TRBD1 (6 bases). There are 14 residues in the CDR3. V was pared by 7 bases and J by 3 bases, with 15 bases between. Germline CDR1 MNHNS, CDR2 SASEGT. The CDR3 DNA follows: TGTGCCAGCAACGTACAGGGAGCGGACACTGAAGCTTTCTTT. Translation: CASNVQGADTEAFF.

The genes are TRBV2 and TRBJ1-1, with no clear D. The ends were cut back, 4 bases at V and 7 bases at J, with 16 bases in the middle. Germline-derived CDR1 and CDR2 are SNHLY and FYNNEI. This CDR3 has 14 amino acids. CDR3 DNA sequence: TGTGCCAGCAGTGCCACTTCTTTCAAGGGTGAAGCTTTCTTT. Residues: CASSATSFKGEAFF.

This clonotype was seen many times. This chain joins TRBV30 and TRBJ1-1, with 7 positions matching TRBD1. The CDR3 has 16 residues. In germline, CDR1 is GTSNPN, CDR2 SVGIG (reference sequence). The trim removed 1 base at V and 1 base at J, leaving 9 bases unmatched. As DNA, the CDR3 is TGTGCCTGGAGTGCCAAACCGGGACAGAAGAACACTGAAGCTTTCTTT. It yields the protein CAWSAKPGQKNTEAFF.

This clonotype was recorded a few times. This chain connects TRBV4-1 to TRBJ2-7; a weak D match, TRBD1 (6 bases). CDR3 length: 16 amino acids. V lost 3 bases to trimming and J lost 2 bases, with 17 bases between them. Per the germline V gene, CDR1 is MGHRA and CDR2 is YSYEKL. CDR3 amino acids: CASSHDPPQGTYEQYF. In DNA form, the CDR3 reads TGCGCCAGCAGCCATGATCCTCCCCAGGGGACCTACGAGCAGTACTTC.

This clonotype was found many times. The chain employs TRBV13 and TRBJ2-2, with TRBD1 matching 8 bases. The CDR3 runs to 16 residues. V dropped 5 bases and J dropped 3; count of bases not matched to a gene: 8. From germline, CDR1 is PRHDT and CDR2 FYEKMQ (reference sequence). This CDR3 is CASSQTDRGDTGELFF. The CDR3 DNA reads as TGTGCCAGCAGCCAAACCGACAGGGGAGACACCGGGGAGCTGTTTTTT.

This clonotype showed up many times. The chain carries TRBV3-1 and TRBJ2-1; 7 bases match TRBD2. The CDR3 runs 15 residues. Germline V gene lookup returns CDR1 LGHDT and CDR2 YNNKEL (reference sequence). Losses at the gene ends were 5 bases for V and 6 bases for J; bases not matched to a gene: 10. The CDR3 DNA reads as TGTGCCAGCAGCGAATGGAGGGAGGGGAGCAATGAGCAGTTCTTC. Protein product: CASSEWREGSNEQFF.

The table lists this clonotype with many counts. This chain uses TRBV12-3 or TRBV12-4 with TRBJ2-1; D is unresolved. Trimming took off 6 bases at V and 5 bases at J, with 8 bases between the two ends. The CDR3 is 12 residues long. CDR3: CASRARNNEQFF. DNA of the CDR3: TGTGCCAGCAGAGCCCGTAACAATGAGCAGTTCTTC.

This clonotype was observed at least ten times. The J gene is TRBJ2-5, the V gene TRBV6-1; the D is unclear. This CDR3 contains 13 residues. CDR1 and CDR2 (germline): MNHNS, SASEGT. The ends were cut back, 5 bases at V and 3 bases at J, with 10 bases in the middle. The chain's CDR3 is CASSFQPKETQYF. The CDR3, as DNA: TGTGCCAGCAGTTTCCAACCGAAAGAGACCCAGTACTTC.

This clonotype has more than one count but fewer than ten. This rearrangement joins TRBV5-4 to TRBJ1-5; D unresolved. The CDR3 totals 14 residues. Germline V gene data show CDR1 as SGHNT and CDR2 as YYREEE (reference sequence). Between the trimmed V and J ends, which lost 2 bases and 2 bases, there was a span of 8 bases. The CDR3 reads CASSFGPGNQPQHF. The CDR3 region has the DNA TGTGCCAGCAGCTTCGGCCCCGGCAATCAGCCCCAGCATTTT.

Many counts were recorded for this clonotype. The V call is TRBV3-1, the J call TRBJ2-7; TRBD1 agrees at 9 bases. CDR1 is LGHDT and CDR2 is YNNKEL in the germline V gene (reference sequence). This CDR3 spans 15 amino acids. V was pared by 0 bases and J by 3 bases, with 3 bases of the junction left unmatched. CDR3 region: CASSQDPGQGYEQYF. The CDR3 DNA reads TGTGCCAGCAGCCAAGATCCGGGACAGGGCTACGAGCAGTACTTC.